The 27 T cell receptor beta chains given below trace back to one sample, sequenced in a study of T cells in Graves' hyperthyroidism and ophthalmopathy. It was RNA transcripts that yielded the amplified TCR beta CDR3 regions. With the HTBI primer set, the TCR CDR3 went through a first round of RT-PCR. TCRdb re-called the multiplex PCR reads through MiXCR, storing one row per CDR3 protein. The sample has about 840,000 distinct CDR3 sequences, roughly 40% seen once. Sequenced material: blood. The receptors shown here come from a man aged 18 to 35 with Graves' hyperthyroidism.

At least ten counts were recorded for this clonotype. The chain is built from TRBV2 and TRBJ2-5; D is perhaps TRBD1 (5 bases). The CDR3 runs to 13 residues. V was shortened by 6 bases and J by 1 base, with 9 bases between the two germline ends. CDR1 is SNHLY and CDR2 is FYNNEI in the germline V gene. The CDR3 sequence is CASSLRVQETQYF. The CDR3 DNA reads TGTGCCAGCAGCCTCAGGGTCCAAGAGACCCAGTACTTC.

This rearrangement joins TRBV19 to TRBJ2-7, with D perhaps TRBD1 (6 bases). The CDR3 contains 13 residues. V was cut by 0 bases and J by 4 bases, with 7 bases left in between. Germline V lookup: CDR1 LNHDA, CDR2 SQIVND (reference sequence). The CDR3 DNA reads as TGTGCCAGTAGTATAGAAGGGGGATACGAGCAGTACTTC. This sequence encodes CASSIEGGYEQYF.

This clonotype was found a few times. The chain combines TRBV7-9 with TRBJ1-1; D is perhaps TRBD1 (6 bases). CDR1 is SEHNR, CDR2 FQNEAQ, per germline (reference sequence). The V end was cut by 4 bases, the J end by 6 bases, with 15 bases between. CDR3 size: 14 residues. This CDR3 reads CASSWNSEGAEAFF. The CDR3 bases are TGTGCCAGCAGCTGGAACAGTGAGGGGGCTGAAGCTTTCTTT.

This clonotype occurred many times. This chain uses TRBV20-1 with TRBJ2-7, with 7 positions matching TRBD1. The CDR3 has 13 residues. Germline V gene sequence: CDR1 DFQATT, CDR2 SNEGSKA (reference sequence). V gave up 5 bases and J gave up 4 bases; unmatched junction bases: 8. The CDR3 bases are TGCAGTGCTTTCTCCGGGACAGTTTACGAGCAGTACTTC. Its protein is CSAFSGTVYEQYF.

The rearrangement links TRBV25-1 to TRBJ1-2; TRBD1 matches at 7 bases. This CDR3 comprises 11 residues. From germline, CDR1 is MGHDK and CDR2 SYGVNS. The DNA of the CDR3 is TGTGCTATCAGGGGGTCTGAGGGCTACACCTTC. Its translation is CAIRGSEGYTF.

V is TRBV9 and J is TRBJ1-1; a possible D gene is TRBD1 (6 bases). V was shortened by 2 bases and J by 0 bases, with 14 bases between the two germline ends. Per the germline V gene, CDR1 is SGDLS and CDR2 is YYNGEE. There are 16 residues in the CDR3. The CDR3 nucleotides are TGTGCCAGCAGCGTCCCACAGGGAACCATGAACACTGAAGCTTTCTTT. Its protein product is CASSVPQGTMNTEAFF.

This clonotype was observed a handful of times. The chain is built from TRBV7-2 and TRBJ2-5; the D gene could be TRBD1 or TRBD2 (5 bases each). The CDR3 covers 15 residues. Germline assignment: CDR1 SGHTA and CDR2 FQGNSA. The V gene lost 1 base and the J gene lost 4 bases, with 13 bases spanning the gap. The CDR3 nucleotides are TGTGCCAGCAGCTTAGGGGACCCTGGGGGAGAGACCCAGTACTTC. It encodes CASSLGDPGGETQYF.

Regarding this clonotype: Given a much more abundant clone one base away, this may be a read error. The chain combines TRBV10-3 with TRBJ2-5; weak D call: TRBD2 (5 bases). The V end was cut by 3 bases, the J end by 3 bases, with 8 bases between. CDR1 is ENHRY, CDR2 SYGVKD, per germline. This CDR3 has 13 residues. This chain's CDR3 is CAISDQEEETQYF. The CDR3 bases are TGTGCCATCAGTGATCAGGAGGAAGAGACCCAGTACTTC.

V gene TRBV7-8 combines with J gene TRBJ1-5, with D possibly matching TRBD1 (6 bases). CDR1 SGHVS and CDR2 FQNEAQ come from the germline V gene. This CDR3 is 19 amino acids long. V lost 4 bases and J 2 bases, leaving 24 bases between the germline ends. CDR3 DNA: TGTGCCAGCAGCTCTAGAAGACCAGGGCAGGGGAAGGGCAATCAGCCCCAGCATTTT. Protein: CASSSRRPGQGKGNQPQHF.

In its sample, this clonotype was seen many times. This sequence joins TRBV29-1 and TRBJ1-1; TRBD1 matches 7 bases. CDR3 size: 15 residues. Germline trimming cut 5 bases from V and 0 bases from J; bases unmatched to any gene: 9. Germline V gene sequence: CDR1 SQVTM, CDR2 ANQGSEA. CDR3 DNA: TGCAGCGTTTGGGGGACAGAGAATATGAACACTGAAGCTTTCTTT. Encoded protein: CSVWGTENMNTEAFF.

CDR3 nucleotide sequence: TGCAGTGCTTCCAAGGCGGGGGGGGGGGAGACCCAGTACTTC. Protein product: CSASKAGGGETQYF. The J gene is TRBJ2-5, the V gene TRBV20-1; 9 bases are a match to TRBD2. Trimming took 5 bases from V and 5 from J; bases not matched to a gene: 9. Germline V gene data show CDR1 as DFQATT and CDR2 as SNEGSKA (reference sequence). CDR3 length equals 14 residues.

Ten or more counts support this clonotype. This chain links TRBV5-1 with TRBJ1-1; D is perhaps TRBD1 (6 bases). Germline V gene sequence: CDR1 SGHRS, CDR2 YFSETQ. The CDR3 covers 15 residues. V lost 3 bases to trimming and J lost 1 base, with 13 bases between them. The CDR3 nucleotides read TGCGCCAGCAGCTCCGATTGGGGGCGGAACACTGAAGCTTTCTTT. Residues: CASSSDWGRNTEAFF.

V gene TRBV20-1 combines with J gene TRBJ1-2; D gene uncertain. The germline CDR1 and CDR2 sequences are DFQATT and SNEGSKA (reference sequence). The CDR3 sequence is 13 residues long. The V gene lost 6 bases and the J gene lost 7 bases, with 18 bases spanning the gap. The CDR3 region is CSAKTGRPGGYTF. CDR3 coding DNA: TGCAGTGCCAAAACGGGCCGTCCGGGTGGCTACACCTTC.

This clonotype was detected many times. This chain links TRBV9 with TRBJ1-1, with D unclear. This CDR3 comprises 14 residues. V lost 0 bases and J lost 2, with 8 bases in between. Germline assignment: CDR1 SGDLS and CDR2 YYNGEE. CDR3 nucleotide sequence: TGTGCCAGCAGCGTAGATGCCAGAAACACTGAAGCTTTCTTT. This encodes CASSVDARNTEAFF.

V usage is TRBV7-2 and J usage is TRBJ1-1; D remains unclear. Per germline, CDR1 SGHTA and CDR2 FQGNSA. V lost 6 bases to trimming and J lost 0 bases, with 8 bases between them. The CDR3 runs to 13 residues. CDR3 in DNA: TGTGCCAGCAGGGATACCCTGAACACTGAAGCTTTCTTT. This translates into CASRDTLNTEAFF.

This clonotype was observed at least ten times. CDR3 region: CASSESGALAKAFF. The CDR3 region has the DNA TGTGCCAGCAGTGAATCAGGTGCTCTTGCCAAAGCTTTCTTT. The rearrangement uses TRBV25-1 and TRBJ1-1; D gene uncertain. The V gene lost 1 base and the J gene lost 9 bases, with 15 bases spanning the gap. In germline, CDR1 is MGHDK, CDR2 SYGVNS. CDR3 length: 14 amino acids.

This clonotype was seen at least ten times. This sequence joins TRBV9 and TRBJ2-5; a weak D match, TRBD2 (5 bases). Germline assignment: CDR1 SGDLS and CDR2 YYNGEE. The CDR3 is 14 amino acids. The V end was cut by 0 bases, the J end by 5 bases, with 11 bases between. CDR3 region: CASSVGLSAETQYF. The CDR3 coding sequence is TGTGCCAGCAGCGTAGGGCTTAGCGCGGAGACCCAGTACTTC. The full variable domain, with the rest looked up from reference TRBV9 and TRBJ2-5, is DSGVTQTPKHLITATGQRVTLRCSPRSGDLSVYWYQQSLDQGLQFLIQYYNGEERAKGNILERFSAQQFPDLHSELNLSSLELGDSALYFCASSVGLSAETQYFGPGTRLLVL.

This clonotype was seen repeatedly, ten times or more. This rearrangement joins TRBV19 to TRBJ2-7; D gene uncertain. Germline V CDR1 and CDR2: LNHDA, SQIVND (reference sequence). CDR3 length: 14 residues. Trimming took 3 bases from V and 2 from J, leaving 11 bases between them. The CDR3, as DNA: TGTGCCAGTAGTATGGTCGACACCACCTACGAGCAGTACTTC. It translates to CASSMVDTTYEQYF.

This rearrangement joins TRBV12-3 or TRBV12-4 to TRBJ1-4, with D possibly being TRBD1 (6 bases). The V end was cut by 6 bases, the J end by 5 bases, with 13 bases between. The CDR3 loop spans 14 amino acids. Here the CDR3 reads CASSNREGNEKLFF. The CDR3 DNA follows: TGTGCCAGCAGCAACAGGGAGGGGAATGAAAAACTGTTTTTT.

The table lists this clonotype with a few counts. The gene calls are TRBV12-5 and TRBJ1-1, with D perhaps matching TRBD1 (6 bases). Per the germline V gene, CDR1 is LGHNT and CDR2 is FRNRAP. Trimming stripped 4 bases from V and 12 bases from J, with 15 bases between. The CDR3 spans 12 residues. DNA for the CDR3: TGTGCTAGTGGTTCGGTACCGGGACAACCTTTCTTT. This codes for CASGSVPGQPFF.

V is TRBV6-4 and J is TRBJ1-2, with D tentatively TRBD1 (5 bases). Trimming cost V 2 bases and J 4 bases, with 29 bases left between them. The CDR3 sequence is 20 residues long. CDR1 is MRHNA, CDR2 SNTAGT, per germline. The CDR3 DNA is TGTGCCAGCAGTGACGAGCCGGGGCTCGGTACTGAAGCCCCCTTCTATGGCTACACCTTC. Its protein product is CASSDEPGLGTEAPFYGYTF.

This rearrangement joins TRBV12-3 or TRBV12-4 to TRBJ1-3, with D possibly TRBD1 on 6 matching bases. V lost 5 bases and J 2 bases, leaving 16 bases between the germline ends. The CDR3 sequence is 16 residues long. The CDR3 region has the DNA TGTGCCAGCAGTGACCCCAGGGGTAGAGCTGGAAACACCATATATTTT. Protein sequence: CASSDPRGRAGNTIYF.

This clonotype was seen only a few times. The chain has TRBV2 and TRBJ2-2; TRBD1 matches at 7 bases. Germline V gives CDR1 SNHLY, CDR2 FYNNEI. J was trimmed by 2 bases and V by 7 bases; bases with no gene match: 10. The CDR3 runs 16 residues. The CDR3 protein is CASTNPGTANTGELFF. CDR3 nucleotides: TGTGCCAGCACTAATCCCGGGACAGCCAACACCGGGGAGCTGTTTTTT.

The table lists this clonotype with many counts. J is TRBJ2-3 and V is TRBV28, with 9 bases identical to TRBD2. This CDR3 has 16 amino acids. Germline V CDR1 and CDR2: MDHEN, SYDVKM. V lost 4 bases, J lost 4 bases, and 9 bases stayed unmatched. In DNA form, the CDR3 reads TGTGCCAGCAGTTCCCTAGCGGGAAACGGCCCAGATACGCAGTATTTT. Protein product: CASSSLAGNGPDTQYF.

Many counts were recorded for this clonotype. The chain links TRBV10-3 to TRBJ1-5, with 7 positions matching TRBD1. CDR1 and CDR2 from the germline V gene are ENHRY and SYGVKD. This CDR3 contains 14 residues. V shed 8 bases, J shed 4 bases, and the junction held 8 bases outside the gene matches. The DNA for the CDR3 is TGTGCCATCTCTGGGGGGGGACAGAATCAGCCCCAGCATTTT. It translates to CAISGGGQNQPQHF.

This clonotype was found many times. This sequence joins TRBV7-9 and TRBJ1-2; D gene ambiguous. Germline values: CDR1 SEHNR, CDR2 FQNEAQ (reference sequence). Trimming pared 1 base from V and 6 bases from J, leaving 9 bases between. This CDR3 comprises 13 residues. CDR3 sequence: CASSLDGLDGYTF. CDR3 coding DNA: TGTGCCAGCAGCTTAGACGGCTTAGATGGCTACACCTTC.

The chain employs TRBV24-1 and TRBJ2-5; tentative D call: TRBD2 (6 bases). Germline V gene lookup returns CDR1 KGHDR and CDR2 SFDVKD. Trimming removed 5 bases from V and 5 bases from J, with 11 bases in between. The CDR3 sequence is 13 residues long. The CDR3 spells CATSAGSHETQYF. CDR3 nucleotides: TGTGCCACCAGTGCCGGGAGTCACGAGACCCAGTACTTC.